This TCR beta chain was sequenced for a study of cytomegalovirus exposure and HLA in healthy donors. Vbeta (60) and Jbeta (13) primers were used in the PCR. Using immunoSEQ multiplex PCR, the repertoire was profiled, and TCRdb retains in-frame clones only, with some absent. The top ten clones hold 4.5% to 5% of a sample with around 160,000 clones, 70% of them seen once. Trimming at V came to 7 bases and at J to 0 bases, leaving 10 bases not matched to a gene. Looked up from germline, CDR1 is SGHNT and CDR2 is YYREEE (reference sequence). This CDR3 has 17 residues. The rearrangement uses TRBV5-4 and TRBJ2-6; TRBD1 agrees at 7 bases. This receptor was obtained from a man aged 18-30 years in good health and CMV-seropositive. The sample taken for sequencing was PBMCs. Here the CDR3 reads CASGPTGDLSGANVLTF. The DNA for the CDR3 is TGTGCCAGCGGACCAACAGGGGACCTCTCTGGGGCCAACGTCCTGACTTTC.